The 23 T cell receptor beta chains below come from one sample, sequenced in a study of blood T cell repertoires in COVID-19. TCRdb keeps only in-frame clones here, not all; method: immunoSEQ multiplex PCR. This sample yields 270,000 or so clones, of which around 89% are seen a single time; about 4.2% belongs to the top ten. The sample taken for sequencing was peripheral blood. The receptors shown here come from a man in his forties with acute or convalescent COVID-19.

This clone was observed a few times. V is TRBV6-5 and J is TRBJ2-1; weak D call: TRBD2 (7 bases). The CDR3 is 16 amino acids. V shed 0 bases and J shed 8 bases, with 17 bases lying between them. CDR1 MNHEY and CDR2 SVGAGI come from the germline V gene. CDR3 coding DNA: TGTGCCAGCAGTTACTCGAGTTGGGGGGGCCAGGATGAGCAGTTCTTC. Translated: CASSYSSWGGQDEQFF.

The rearrangement uses TRBV12-3 or TRBV12-4 and TRBJ1-2; 7 positions agree with TRBD1. This CDR3 region has 13 residues. The ends lost 5 bases at V and 7 bases at J; junction bases unmatched: 7. The CDR3 here is CASSKQGIPGYTF. CDR3 coding DNA: TGTGCCAGCAGTAAACAGGGGATCCCTGGCTACACCTTC.

The rearrangement links TRBV29-1 to TRBJ1-2, with D possibly matching TRBD1 (6 bases). CDR1 and CDR2 from the germline V gene are SQVTM and ANQGSEA. The CDR3 has 12 residues. V was trimmed by 6 bases and J by 7 bases, leaving 15 bases between them. CDR3 bases: TGCAGCGTCCCCCGGGGGGGCGGTGGCTACACCTTC. Translating it yields CSVPRGGGGYTF.

This clone was seen once. The rearrangement uses TRBV30 and TRBJ1-1; D is ambiguous. Germline V gene lookup returns CDR1 GTSNPN and CDR2 SVGIG (reference sequence). The CDR3 sequence is 15 residues long. With 0 bases removed from V and 4 bases from J, the gap between germline ends came to 15 bases. CDR3 in DNA: TGTGCCTGGAGTGTGACAATGACTAGAGGCACTGAAGCTTTCTTT. It is translated as CAWSVTMTRGTEAFF.

J is TRBJ1-6 and V is TRBV6-5; perhaps TRBD1 as D (5 bases). Trimming left V 5 bases short and J 8 bases short, with 16 bases between. This CDR3 has 15 amino acids. Germline V gives CDR1 MNHEY, CDR2 SVGAGI. The CDR3: CASSPWSGGDSPLHF. The CDR3 coding sequence is TGTGCCAGCAGTCCCTGGTCTGGGGGGGATTCACCCCTCCACTTT.

The CDR3: CASSRSGGAIDSPLHF. For the CDR3, the DNA is TGTGCCAGTAGTAGAAGCGGGGGGGCGATAGATTCACCCCTCCACTTT. The rearrangement uses TRBV19 and TRBJ1-6; tentatively, D is TRBD1 (6 bases). The CDR3 spans 16 residues. V lost 4 bases, J lost 8 bases, and 18 bases lay in between. Germline values: CDR1 LNHDA, CDR2 SQIVND (reference sequence).

V gene TRBV12-5 combines with J gene TRBJ1-5; TRBD1 might be the D (6 bases). CDR1 is LGHNT, CDR2 FRNRAP, per germline. This CDR3 is built from 17 residues. The V end lost 2 bases, the J end lost 7 bases, and 21 bases lay between the germline ends. CDR3 loop: CASGLSLLGGRRQPQHF. The CDR3 bases are TGTGCTAGTGGTTTGTCCCTCCTGGGGGGGCGGAGACAGCCCCAGCATTTT.

The V and J genes are TRBV10-3 and TRBJ2-3, with 12 positions matching TRBD2. Germline CDR1 ENHRY, CDR2 SYGVKD. The CDR3 has 16 amino acids. V dropped 10 bases and J dropped 4; count of bases not matched to a gene: 12. As DNA, the CDR3 is TGTGCCAGCGGACTAGCGGGGCCACATGGGGCAGATACGCAGTATTTT. This gives the protein CASGLAGPHGADTQYF.

CDR3 region: CATRKVGGTGGYNEQYF. In DNA form, the CDR3 reads TGCGCCACCAGAAAGGTCGGTGGGACAGGGGGTTACAACGAGCAGTACTTC. This chain connects TRBV5-1 to TRBJ2-7, with TRBD1 matching over 11 bases. Trimming at V came to 9 bases and at J to 5 bases, leaving 19 bases not matched to a gene. Germline V gene lookup returns CDR1 SGHRS and CDR2 YFSETQ. The CDR3 spans 17 residues.

For this clone: The sample contains more than one DNA sequence encoding this CDR3. The CDR3 coding sequence is TGCGCCAGCAGCTTGGACACGAACACTGAAGCTTTCTTT. Translation: CASSLDTNTEAFF. The V and J genes are TRBV5-1 and TRBJ1-1; D not certain. Per the germline V gene, CDR1 is SGHRS and CDR2 is YFSETQ. Trimming stripped 0 bases from V and 1 base from J, with 4 bases between. This CDR3 contains 13 residues.

The V call is TRBV5-1, the J call TRBJ2-3; 13 bases line up with TRBD2. The ends lost 4 bases at V and 3 bases at J; junction bases unmatched: 5. CDR1 and CDR2 (germline): SGHRS, YFSETQ. This CDR3 comprises 16 residues. This CDR3 is CASSPWTSGGTDTQYF. CDR3 nucleotides: TGCGCCAGCAGCCCGTGGACTAGCGGGGGAACAGATACGCAGTATTTT. Supplemented by reference TRBV5-1 and TRBJ2-3, the full variable domain reads KAGVTQTPRYLIKTRGQQVTLSCSPISGHRSVSWYQQTPGQGLQFLFEYFSETQRNKGNFPGRFSGRQFSNSRSEMNVSTLELGDSALYLCASSPWTSGGTDTQYFGPGTRLTVL.

V and J are TRBV5-1 and TRBJ2-1, with D possibly being TRBD1 (5 bases). Germline V gene data show CDR1 as SGHRS and CDR2 as YFSETQ. V was clipped by 4 bases and J by 0 bases, with 14 bases between them. This CDR3 contains 16 residues. This CDR3 reads CASSLRQMSSYNEQFF. The CDR3 coding sequence is TGCGCCAGCAGCCTACGACAGATGAGCTCCTACAATGAGCAGTTCTTC.

This sequence joins TRBV11-2 and TRBJ1-1; D perhaps matches TRBD1 (5 bases). This CDR3 has 13 amino acids. Trimming took 2 bases from V and 6 from J, leaving 10 bases between them. The germline V gene encodes CDR1 SGHAT and CDR2 FQNNGV. The CDR3, as DNA: TGTGCCAGCAGCTTAAATAGGGGCCCTGAAGCTTTCTTT. It codes for CASSLNRGPEAFF.

The rearrangement joins TRBV24-1 to TRBJ2-3, with 9 bases lining up with TRBD1. J gave up 4 bases and V 3 bases, and 7 bases lay outside the gene matches. This CDR3 is built from 16 residues. CDR1 and CDR2 (germline): KGHDR, SFDVKD. CDR3 in DNA: TGTGCCACCAGTGATCGACAGGGGGGATTGGCAGATACGCAGTATTTT. Translated, it gives CATSDRQGGLADTQYF.

The chain links TRBV2 to TRBJ2-7; unclear D gene. The germline V gene encodes CDR1 SNHLY and CDR2 FYNNEI. The ends were cut back, 2 bases at V and 12 bases at J, with 11 bases in the middle. This CDR3 is 11 amino acids long. This CDR3 is CASSEREVRYF. CDR3 coding DNA: TGTGCCAGCAGTGAAAGAGAGGTGCGGTACTTC.

In this sample, this clone turned up once. The chain combines TRBV9 with TRBJ2-1; 8 bases agree with TRBD2. The germline CDR1 and CDR2 sequences are SGDLS and YYNGEE. The CDR3 covers 17 residues. V lost 4 bases, J lost 5 bases, and 14 bases stayed unmatched. CDR3 sequence reads: CASSPPGGTSLNNEQFF. CDR3 DNA sequence: TGTGCCAGCAGCCCTCCGGGGGGGACCAGCCTCAACAATGAGCAGTTCTTC.

The chain couples TRBV7-9 to TRBJ1-6, with TRBD1 matching 7 bases. Germline V CDR1 and CDR2: SEHNR, FQNEAQ (reference sequence). The CDR3 consists of 13 residues. Losses at the gene ends were 2 bases for V and 10 bases for J; bases not matched to a gene: 2. As DNA, the CDR3 is TGTGCCAGCAGCTTACAGGGGGACTCACCCCTCCACTTT. It encodes CASSLQGDSPLHF.

The chain joins TRBV3-1 (or the pseudogene TRBV3-2) to TRBJ1-2, with a weak D call TRBD1 (6 bases). Germline V gene lookup returns CDR1 LGHDT and CDR2 YNNKEL (reference sequence). Deletions cut 4 bases from V and 3 bases from J, with 12 bases between. This CDR3 comprises 14 residues. The CDR3 DNA is TGTGCCAGCAGCCTTGGACAGAGAGACTATGGCTACACCTTC. As protein: CASSLGQRDYGYTF.

The chain is built from TRBV5-1 and TRBJ2-7; possible D gene TRBD2, 7 bases. The ends were cut back, 4 bases at V and 6 bases at J, with 17 bases in the middle. There are 14 residues in the CDR3. Germline V gives CDR1 SGHRS, CDR2 YFSETQ. In DNA form, the CDR3 reads TGCGCCAGCAGCGGGGGGGCGGGGGCGGTCGAGCAGTACTTC. It specifies CASSGGAGAVEQYF.

This rearrangement joins TRBV7-8 to TRBJ2-3; 8 nucleotides align to TRBD2. The CDR3 has 17 residues. CDR1 and CDR2 (germline): SGHVS, FQNEAQ. The V gene end was trimmed by 4 bases and the J gene end by 3 bases; junction bases not matched to a gene: 12. CDR3 sequence: CASSSLPLAGETDTQYF. Written as DNA, the CDR3 is TGTGCCAGCAGCTCCTTACCGCTAGCGGGTGAAACAGATACGCAGTATTTT.

This sequence joins TRBV11-2 and TRBJ1-3; D might be TRBD1 (5 bases). The CDR3 consists of 14 residues. Trimming cost V 5 bases and J 1 base, with 9 bases left between them. Germline CDR1 is SGHAT and CDR2 is FQNNGV. The CDR3 region is CASSPGISGNTIYF. CDR3 coding DNA: TGTGCCAGCAGCCCAGGGATTTCTGGAAACACCATATATTTT.

V and J are TRBV5-1 and TRBJ2-1, with unresolved D. Germline CDR1 is SGHRS and CDR2 is YFSETQ. The V gene lost 0 bases and the J gene lost 4 bases, with 20 bases spanning the gap. The CDR3 has 18 residues. DNA for the CDR3: TGCGCCAGCAGCTTGGCCCAGTATCAGGATCCCAGGTACAATGAGCAGTTCTTC. This gives the protein CASSLAQYQDPRYNEQFF.

V gene TRBV10-3 combines with J gene TRBJ2-3; TRBD1 matches at 10 bases. With 7 bases clipped from V and 3 bases from J, the junction kept 13 bases outside the gene matches. The CDR3 length is 17 residues. Per germline, CDR1 ENHRY and CDR2 SYGVKD. CDR3 in amino acids: CAIMASRGTGETDTQYF. For the CDR3, the DNA is TGTGCCATCATGGCATCCAGGGGGACAGGGGAGACAGATACGCAGTATTTT.